This TCR beta chain was obtained from a study of T cell responses to AZD1222 COVID-19 vaccine. Study-wide findings and caveats: Donors in the cohort were predominantly white British and more often female, and clonal diversity was possibly underestimated. Spike-specific TCR breadth and depth grew following two AZD1222 doses. Only a handful of AZD1222 recipients were seropositive at baseline. Repertoire sampling occurred only after the peak T cell response.

Clones were read by immunoSEQ multiplex PCR, and TCRdb kept only the in-frame ones, dropping some. The sample comprises over 85,000 clones, about nine tenths of which are singletons, and roughly 1.5% rests with the top ten. The CDR3 totals 14 residues. The germline V gene has CDR1 PRHDT and CDR2 FYEKMQ (reference sequence). V lost 8 bases and J lost 4; bases outside the gene matches: 11. As concerns this clone: The target antigen is unknown.

This chain connects TRBV13 to TRBJ2-7; TRBD1 agrees at 7 bases. Sequenced here: peripheral blood, sampled on day 0 of AZD1222 vaccination. The TCR originated in an adult in good health. The CDR3 here is CASSTGTARYEQYF. CDR3 in DNA: TGTGCCAGCTCTACCGGGACAGCCAGATACGAGCAGTACTTC.